This T cell receptor beta chain was captured in a study of OX40 agonist ivuxolimab in advanced cancers. Some clones are missing from TCRdb's copy, which holds only in-frame ones; the method was immunoSEQ multiplex PCR. The sample consists of tens of thousands of clones, 85% to 90% of them appearing once. This CDR3 comprises 16 residues. In germline, CDR1 is PRHDT, CDR2 FYEKMQ (reference sequence). V was clipped by 5 bases and J by 7 bases; unmatched bases: 12. The chain couples TRBV13 to TRBJ2-1; 9 bases agree with TRBD1. This TCR came from an adult with an advanced solid tumor such as melanoma, head and neck, liver or kidney cancer. The sample here was CD4+ or CD8+ T cells sorted from blood, taken in a trial of the OX40 agonist ivuxolimab. DNA for the CDR3: TGTGCCAGCAGCCTACGGACAGGGGAATTCGTAAATGAGCAGTTCTTC. Residues: CASSLRTGEFVNEQFF.